A selection of T cell receptor beta chains follows, all from one sample in a study of blood T cell repertoires in COVID-19. The method was immunoSEQ multiplex PCR; TCRdb's version includes in-frame clones alone and lacks a portion of them. Of 120,000 or so clones listed, 82% were seen once; the top ten hold more than 15%. Source material: peripheral blood. All receptors derive from a woman aged 60-75 years with acute or convalescent COVID-19. CDR3s include the opening cysteine and the closing phenylalanine or tryptophan. The order of the fields is CDR3 length, D gene, J gene, V gene, clone size, CDR3 DNA, CDR3 protein. D genes are given only for firm matches. The listing skips clone size in some rows; elsewhere it reads once, few, many or a size class.

16	.	TRBJ1-2	TRBV5-1	.	TGCGCCAGCAGCTCCCCAAATGCCACAGGGAACTATGGCTACACCTTC	CASSSPNATGNYGYTF
18	TRBD1	TRBJ2-1	TRBV3-1/TRBV3-2	.	TGTGCCAGCAGCCGAGACACAACAGGGGTAGAGTCCTACAATGAGCAGTTCTTC	CASSRDTTGVESYNEQFF
13	.	TRBJ1-1	TRBV7-3	once	TGTGCCAGCAGCTCCTCGACATTGACTGAAGCTTTCTTT	CASSSSTLTEAFF
15	.	TRBJ1-6	TRBV19	few	TGTGCCAGTAGCCCCTCCAGGGGAAGTAATTCACCCCTCCACTTT	CASSPSRGSNSPLHF
15	.	TRBJ2-2	TRBV10-3	.	TGTGCCATCAGCGGACGGAGCCTAGCCAAGCGGGAGCTGTTTTTT	CAISGRSLAKRELFF
14	.	TRBJ1-5	TRBV2	.	TGTGCCAGCAGAGAGAGGGTGGGAGGTCAGCCCCAGCATTTT	CASRERVGGQPQHF
14	TRBD1	TRBJ1-2	TRBV5-5	once	TGTGCCAGCAGCCCGACAGGGGGCCACTATGGCTACACCTTC	CASSPTGGHYGYTF
14	.	TRBJ2-1	TRBV18	.	TGTGCCAGCTCATCGGGAAGAATGGGTAATGAGCAGTTCTTC	CASSSGRMGNEQFF
14	TRBD2	TRBJ2-3	TRBV9	.	TGTGCCAGCAGCGTCGGGGGGGCCGTAGATACGCAGTATTTT	CASSVGGAVDTQYF
15	TRBD1	TRBJ2-1	TRBV24-1	.	TGTGCCACCAGTGAACCGGGACAGGGGCAGGGTGAGCAGTTCTTC	CATSEPGQGQGEQFF
14	TRBD1	TRBJ2-1	TRBV27	.	TGTGCCAGCAGTTTCCGGGGACAGAACAATGAGCAGTTCTTC	CASSFRGQNNEQFF
12	.	TRBJ1-5	TRBV28	.	TGTGTCTCGAGGGTGAGCAATCAGCCCCAGCATTTT	CVSRVSNQPQHF
15	.	TRBJ1-1	TRBV7-2	.	TGTGCCAGCAGCGAATACAGGGAGCAGGGGACTGAAGCTTTCTTT	CASSEYREQGTEAFF
16	.	TRBJ2-5	TRBV3-1/TRBV3-2	once	TGTGCCAGCAGCCACTATGTTGGGGGGGCCAAGGAGACCCAGTACTTC	CASSHYVGGAKETQYF
17	TRBD2	TRBJ2-5	TRBV4-2	.	TGTGCCAGCAGCCAAGACGGGCCCGGGCGGGGGGTGGAGACCCAGTACTTC	CASSQDGPGRGVETQYF
14	TRBD1	TRBJ1-1	TRBV4-3	.	TGCGCCAGCAGCCCCGGGACAGCGGACACTGAAGCTTTCTTT	CASSPGTADTEAFF
15	TRBD1	TRBJ2-2	TRBV6-2/TRBV6-3	.	TGTGCCAGCAGCCAGACAGGGGCGTACACCGGGGAGCTGTTTTTT	CASSQTGAYTGELFF
15	.	TRBJ1-1	TRBV19	.	TGTGCCAGTAGTATGGGGACACAGAGGGTCACTGAAGCTTTCTTT	CASSMGTQRVTEAFF